The entry below describes one T cell receptor beta chain. TCR beta CDR3 regions were amplified from RNA transcripts. Investigators did first-round RT-PCR with HTBI primers, then second-round multiplex PCR. In TCRdb, the multiplex PCR reads were re-called with MiXCR into one record per CDR3 protein. This table has more than 1,000,000 distinct CDR3 sequences, about two fifths appearing once. From germline, CDR1 is ENHRY and CDR2 SYGVKD. The CDR3 covers 14 residues. V lost 2 bases to trimming and J lost 6 bases, with 13 bases between them. This sample is drawn from a study of Graves' ophthalmopathy and Graves' hyperthyroidism.

The material sequenced was peripheral blood or thyroid tissue (not recorded which). The clonotype comes from an adult man with Graves' hyperthyroidism. The chain employs TRBV10-3 and TRBJ1-2; D remains ambiguous. The CDR3 here is CAISEGSGKDGYTF. CDR3 DNA: TGTGCCATCAGTGAGGGTAGCGGGAAAGATGGCTACACCTTC.